This passage covers 19 T cell receptor beta chains from one sample sequenced in a study of metastatic and nonmetastatic thyroid tumors. No patient received treatment before thyroid surgery. TCRdb reanalyzed the PCR reads with MiXCR. The sample lists tens of thousands of clones; around 20% were seen once. What was sequenced was blood. The receptors come from a female donor with papillary thyroid cancer or a benign thyroid nodule (not recorded which). Some clones in this sample may be carry-over from other donors' samples.

This clone was detected many times. This chain joins TRBV11-2 and TRBJ2-3, with 11 bases aligning to TRBD1. V was pared by 0 bases and J by 6 bases, with 5 bases of the junction left unmatched. The CDR3 is made up of 16 amino acids. CDR1 SGHAT and CDR2 FQNNGV come from the germline V gene. As DNA, the CDR3 is TGTGCCAGCAGCTTAGAGGGGACAGGGGGAGGGGATACGCAGTATTTT. Its translation: CASSLEGTGGGDTQYF. Full variable domain (rest looked up from reference TRBV11-2 and TRBJ2-3): EAGVAQSPRYKIIEKRQSVAFWCNPISGHATLYWYQQILGQGPKLLIQFQNNGVVDDSQLPKDRFSAERLKGVDSTLKIQPAKLEDSAVYLCASSLEGTGGGDTQYFGPGTRLTVL.

This clone was found many times. The chain links TRBV30 to TRBJ1-4; D gene unclear. CDR1 and CDR2 from the germline V gene are GTSNPN and SVGIG (reference sequence). The CDR3 runs 13 residues. Trimming left V 0 bases short and J 2 bases short, with 4 bases between. The CDR3 bases are TGTGCCTGGAGTGTGGATACTAATGAAAAACTGTTTTTT. The encoded protein is CAWSVDTNEKLFF.

This clone was seen ten or more times. The rearrangement uses TRBV18 and TRBJ2-7, with 12 bases identical to TRBD1. The V gene's germline CDR1 is KGHSH and CDR2 LQKENI. Trimming cost V 3 bases and J 3 bases; bases outside gene matches: 3. The CDR3 extends over 15 amino acids. This CDR3 reads CASSPGQGASYEQYF. The CDR3 DNA reads TGTGCCAGCTCACCGGGACAGGGGGCAAGCTACGAGCAGTACTTC. Together with reference TRBV18 and TRBJ2-7, the CDR3 gives the full variable domain: NAGVMQNPRHLVRRRGQEARLRCSPMKGHSHVYWYRQLPEEGLKFMVYLQKENIIDESGMPKERFSAEFPKEGPSILRIQQVVRGDSAAYFCASSPGQGASYEQYFGPGTRLTVT.

In regard to this clone: This clone may be a read error of a much larger clone one base away. The chain joins TRBV11-2 to TRBJ1-2; 7 positions agree with TRBD1. CDR3 length: 16 amino acids. Germline V gene sequence: CDR1 SGHAT, CDR2 FQNNGV. V shed 5 bases and J 4 bases; nucleotides not matched to a gene: 13. Here the CDR3 DNA reads TGTGCCAGCAGCGGAGGGGTGGACAGGTTTTTCTATGGCTACACCTTC. This codes for CASSGGVDRFFYGYTF. The full variable domain, its missing parts supplied by reference TRBV11-2 and TRBJ1-2, is EAGVAQSPRYKIIEKRQSVAFWCNPISGHATLYWYQQILGQGPKLLIQFQNNGVVDDSQLPKDRFSAERLKGVDSTLKIQPAKLEDSAVYLCASSGGVDRFFYGYTFGSGTRLTVV.

The V call is TRBV11-2, the J call TRBJ1-2; D is unresolved. Between the trimmed V and J ends, which lost 7 bases and 4 bases, there was a span of 13 bases. The germline V gene encodes CDR1 SGHAT and CDR2 FQNNGV. The CDR3 covers 13 residues. CDR3 DNA: TGTGCCAGCAAAACAGCCCGACTCTATGGCTACACCTTC. It translates to CASKTARLYGYTF.

This clone occurred many times. The sample holds other DNA sequences that translate to the same CDR3. The chain combines TRBV4-2 with TRBJ2-2; 11 bases map to TRBD2. The V gene end was trimmed by 5 bases and the J gene end by 7 bases; junction bases not matched to a gene: 12. The CDR3 length is 17 residues. Germline V gives CDR1 LGHNA, CDR2 YNFKEQ. The chain's CDR3 is CASSAGLAVPGDGELFF. In DNA, the CDR3 is TGTGCCAGCAGCGCGGGACTAGCGGTACCAGGTGACGGGGAGCTGTTTTTT.

This clone was found many times. A much larger clone is a single base away; this may be a read error. The chain recombines TRBV6-6 with TRBJ2-3, with TRBD2 as a possible D gene (5 bases). Germline V gives CDR1 MNHNY, CDR2 SVGAGI (reference sequence). The CDR3 covers 16 residues. The CDR3 here is CAGSSVGGSGTDTQYF. The CDR3 DNA reads as TGTGCCGGCAGTTCGGTTGGAGGAAGCGGCACAGATACGCAGTATTTT.

This clone came up many times. An end of the junction does not agree with germline; a read error may underlie this. The V call is TRBV7-7, the J call TRBJ2-1; possibly TRBD1 for D (5 bases). This CDR3 is 14 amino acids long. The germline CDR1 and CDR2 sequences are SSHAT and FNYEAQ (reference sequence). The CDR3 is CASSSAGPRDEQFF. CDR3 nucleotide sequence: TGTGCTAGCAGTTCGGCAGGGCCCAGGGATGAGCAGTTCTTC.

With respect to this clone: This may be a read error, as it is one base from a much larger clone. The V call is TRBV10-1, the J call TRBJ2-2, with D unresolved. CDR1 is WNHNN, CDR2 SYGVQD, per germline (reference sequence). The CDR3 totals 15 residues. The ends were cut back, 5 bases at V and 7 bases at J, with 17 bases in the middle. DNA for the CDR3: TGCGCCAGCAGTCCCTCCGCGTCTTCGGGCGGGGAGCTGTTTTTT. It is translated as CASSPSASSGGELFF.

In the case of this clone: A single base separates this from a much larger clone, so it may be a read error. This chain connects TRBV4-1 to TRBJ2-5; no reliable D call. This CDR3 has 13 residues. CDR1 and CDR2 from the germline V gene are MGHRA and YSYEKL. Here the CDR3 reads CASIQGHQETQYF. The DNA of the CDR3 is TGCGCCAGCATCCAAGGACACCAAGAGACCCAGTACTTC.

This clone was observed many times. V usage is TRBV18 and J usage is TRBJ2-5; D gene uncertain. The CDR3 runs to 13 residues. Trimming cost V 4 bases and J 1 base, with 7 bases left between them. CDR1 is KGHSH, CDR2 LQKENI, per germline. DNA of the CDR3: TGTGCCAGCTCACTATATCCCCAAGAGACCCAGTACTTC. Protein product: CASSLYPQETQYF.

This clone was recorded at least ten times. V is TRBV11-2 and J is TRBJ2-1, with D maybe TRBD1 (5 bases). Trimming removed 6 bases from V and 6 bases from J, with 18 bases in between. This CDR3 is 15 amino acids long. CDR1 SGHAT and CDR2 FQNNGV come from the germline V gene. In DNA form, the CDR3 reads TGTGCCAGCAGTCCTGGACCAGGGAACGTCAATGAGCAGTTCTTC. This encodes CASSPGPGNVNEQFF.

This clone was counted ten times or more. The V gene is TRBV7-9, the J gene TRBJ2-3; tentatively, D is TRBD2 (6 bases). Trimming cost V 6 bases and J 4 bases, with 14 bases left between them. The CDR3 covers 14 residues. Germline assignment: CDR1 SEHNR and CDR2 FQNEAQ (reference sequence). CDR3 region: CASRPTSSPDTQYF. Written as DNA, the CDR3 is TGTGCCAGCAGGCCGACTAGTTCCCCAGATACGCAGTATTTT. Using reference TRBV7-9 and TRBJ2-3 for the parts outside the CDR3, the full variable domain is DTGVSQNPRHKITKRGQNVTFRCDPISEHNRLYWYRQTLGQGPEFLTYFQNEAQLEKSRLLSDRFSAERPKGSFSTLEIQRTEQGDSAMYLCASRPTSSPDTQYFGPGTRLTVL.

This clone was counted at least ten times. The rearrangement uses TRBV5-1 and TRBJ2-7, with 11 bases identical to TRBD2. The CDR3 loop spans 14 amino acids. V was clipped by 6 bases and J by 1 base; unmatched bases: 3. The germline V gene has CDR1 SGHRS and CDR2 YFSETQ. CDR3 sequence: CASKLAGASYEQYF. The CDR3 DNA sequence: TGCGCCAGCAAACTAGCGGGAGCATCCTACGAGCAGTACTTC.

This clone was counted many times. CDR3 nucleotides: TGTGCCAGCTCGGGTAGCGGGAGTGAGCTTAACACCGGGGAGCTGTTTTTT. Protein sequence: CASSGSGSELNTGELFF. V and J are TRBV6-1 and TRBJ2-2, with TRBD2 matching 9 bases. Trimming at V came to 8 bases and at J to 2 bases, leaving 12 bases not matched to a gene. From germline, CDR1 is MNHNS and CDR2 SASEGT. This CDR3 has 17 amino acids.

Note on this clone: A read error is possible here, since a much larger clone lies one base away. V is TRBV5-6 and J is TRBJ2-7; no firm D call. The CDR3 is 12 residues long. Trimming removed 1 base at V and 6 bases at J, with 8 bases between. The germline CDR1 and CDR2 sequences are SGHDT and YYEEEE. CDR3 loop: CASSLSVGEQYF. The CDR3 DNA is TGTGCCAGCAGCTTGTCTGTCGGCGAGCAGTACTTC.

CDR3 bases: TGCAGTGCCGGACCGGGACAGGGGGCGCGGGAGCAGTACTTC. Amino acids: CSAGPGQGAREQYF. The rearrangement links TRBV20-1 to TRBJ2-7; 12 bases agree with TRBD1. V trimming: 6 bases; J trimming: 7 bases; junction bases outside the gene matches: 10. Germline V gives CDR1 DFQATT, CDR2 SNEGSKA (reference sequence). This CDR3 region has 14 residues.

V gene TRBV15 combines with J gene TRBJ2-2, with D maybe TRBD1 (8 bases). Between the trimmed V and J ends, which lost 4 bases and 8 bases, there was a span of 17 bases. Looked up from germline, CDR1 is LNHNV and CDR2 is YYDKDF (reference sequence). This CDR3 comprises 15 residues. The chain's CDR3 is CATSKQGGETGELFF. DNA of the CDR3: TGTGCCACCAGCAAACAGGGGGGGGAGACAGGGGAGCTGTTTTTT.

This clone was recorded at least ten times. V gene TRBV20-1 combines with J gene TRBJ2-1; possibly TRBD2 for D (6 bases). Germline V gene sequence: CDR1 DFQATT, CDR2 SNEGSKA (reference sequence). Between the trimmed V and J ends, which lost 6 bases and 8 bases, there was a span of 23 bases. The CDR3 has 15 amino acids. The chain's CDR3 is CSARDGGKGDYEQFF. CDR3 DNA: TGCAGTGCCAGGGACGGGGGTAAAGGAGACTATGAGCAGTTCTTC.